This TCR beta chain originates from a study of early T cells in non-severe SARS-CoV-2 infection. The library protocol tagged individual cDNA molecules with unique molecular identifiers. MiXCR, run by TCRdb on the 5' RACE reads, gives a single entry per CDR3 protein. The sample holds about 110,000 distinct CDR3 sequences; roughly an eighth are singletons and the top ten take 3% to 3.5%. The count of this clonotype is one. Germline V gene data show CDR1 as KGHDR and CDR2 as SFDVKD. This CDR3 region has 16 residues. The germline V and J ends were trimmed by 6 bases and 1 base, with 16 bases remaining between them.

The chain recombines TRBV24-1 with TRBJ2-3; no definite D call. This receptor was identified in an adult who was a healthcare worker with PCR-confirmed SARS-CoV-2 infection or an uninfected control (not recorded which). What was sequenced was whole blood. The CDR3 bases are TGTGCCACCAGTTCCTTTTTGGGTCCCTGCACAGATACGCAGTATTTT. Amino acid sequence: CATSSFLGPCTDTQYF.